This T cell receptor (beta chain) comes out of a study of T cell responses to AZD1222 COVID-19 vaccine. General study points: Spike-specific TCR breadth rose after two AZD1222 doses, and depth rose as well. Without day 14 samples, only post-peak T cell repertoires were studied. Clonal diversity was possibly underestimated; the donors were predominantly white British and more often female.

The V gene lost 6 bases and the J gene lost 8 bases, with 22 bases spanning the gap. The CDR3 runs 15 residues. The germline gives CDR1 MNHEY, CDR2 SVGAGI. TCRdb's copy holds only in-frame clones and misses some; the assay was immunoSEQ multiplex PCR. The sample shows 150,000 to 200,000 clones, 85% to 95% of them seen only once. This clone has a single count. Its cognate antigen is unknown. This sample comprised peripheral blood, obtained on day 0 of AZD1222 vaccination. The receptor comes from an adult in good health. The chain combines TRBV6-5 with TRBJ1-2, with D perhaps TRBD1 (6 bases). The CDR3 loop reads CASSSTSRDIGGYTF. The CDR3 DNA follows: TGTGCCAGCAGCTCTACGTCCCGGGACATTGGAGGCTACACCTTC.